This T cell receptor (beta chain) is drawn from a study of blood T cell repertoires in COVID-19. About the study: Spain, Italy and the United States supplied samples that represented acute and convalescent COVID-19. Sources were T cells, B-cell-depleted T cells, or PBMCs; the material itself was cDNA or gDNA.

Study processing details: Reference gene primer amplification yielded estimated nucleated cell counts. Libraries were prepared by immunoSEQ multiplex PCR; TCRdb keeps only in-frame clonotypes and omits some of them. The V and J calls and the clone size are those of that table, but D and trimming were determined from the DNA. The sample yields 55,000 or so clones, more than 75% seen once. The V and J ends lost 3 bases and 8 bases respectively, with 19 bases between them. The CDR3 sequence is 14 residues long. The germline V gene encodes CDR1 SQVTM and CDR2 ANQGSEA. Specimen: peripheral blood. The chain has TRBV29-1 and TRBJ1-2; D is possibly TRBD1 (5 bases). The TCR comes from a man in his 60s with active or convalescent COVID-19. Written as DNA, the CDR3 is TGCAGCGTTGAGGGCGGCGCAGGGTTACAAGGCTACACCTTC. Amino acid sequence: CSVEGGAGLQGYTF.